This entry lists 3 T cell receptor beta chains sequenced from one sample in a study of a mutant IDH1 vaccine in newly diagnosed glioma. The antigens of these receptors remain unknown. Produced via immunoSEQ multiplex PCR; TCRdb's table is partial and in-frame only. The sample carries about 60,000 clones, about 84% recorded once. The time point denotes: week 11, during vaccination. The content of each vaccine dose was 300 ug of mutant IDH1 20-mer peptide, and topical imiquimod accompanied it. The input for sequencing was PBMCs, taken from a glioma patient whose treatment included an IDH1 peptide vaccine. The receptors originated from a young man with glioma.

J is TRBJ2-7 and V is TRBV30, with D perhaps TRBD1 (5 bases). This CDR3 spans 12 amino acids. Looked up from germline, CDR1 is GTSNPN and CDR2 is SVGIG (reference sequence). Trimming took off 1 base at V and 5 bases at J, with 9 bases between the two ends. The CDR3 DNA follows: TGTGCCTGGAGTGGGGCAGGGAACGAGCAGTACTTC. It translates to CAWSGAGNEQYF.

The V gene is TRBV30, the J gene TRBJ1-1; D gene ambiguous. From germline, CDR1 is GTSNPN and CDR2 SVGIG (reference sequence). This CDR3 comprises 12 residues. V was shortened by 2 bases and J by 0 bases, with 4 bases between the two germline ends. Here the CDR3 reads CAWSQMNTEAFF. The CDR3 nucleotides read TGTGCCTGGAGTCAGATGAACACTGAAGCTTTCTTT. Together with reference TRBV30 and TRBJ1-1, the CDR3 gives the full variable domain: SQTIHQWPATLVQPVGSPLSLECTVEGTSNPNLYWYRQAAGRGLQLLFYSVGIGQISSEVPQNLSASRPQDRQFILSSKKLLLSDSGFYLCAWSQMNTEAFFGQGTRLTVV.

The chain uses TRBV30 and TRBJ1-5, with D tentatively TRBD1 (6 bases). The CDR3 is made up of 14 amino acids. Trimming left V 5 bases short and J 2 bases short, with 13 bases between. Per germline, CDR1 GTSNPN and CDR2 SVGIG (reference sequence). CDR3 nucleotides: TGTGCCTGGGGAAGGGCAGGGGGCAATCAGCCCCAGCATTTT. This sequence encodes CAWGRAGGNQPQHF.